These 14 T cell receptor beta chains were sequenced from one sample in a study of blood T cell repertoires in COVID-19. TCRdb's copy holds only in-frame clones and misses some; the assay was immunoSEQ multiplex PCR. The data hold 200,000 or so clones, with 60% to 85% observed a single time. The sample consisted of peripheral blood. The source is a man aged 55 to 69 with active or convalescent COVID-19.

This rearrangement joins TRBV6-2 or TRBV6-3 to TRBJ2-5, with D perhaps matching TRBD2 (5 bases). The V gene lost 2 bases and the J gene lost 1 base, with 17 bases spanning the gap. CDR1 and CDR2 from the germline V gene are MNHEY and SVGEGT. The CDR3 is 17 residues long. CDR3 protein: CASSYASPGLIQETQYF. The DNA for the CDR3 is TGTGCCAGCAGTTACGCGTCTCCGGGGTTAATCCAAGAGACCCAGTACTTC.

CDR3 region: CASSPPGSETQYF. CDR3 nucleotide sequence: TGCGCCAGCAGCCCTCCCGGGAGCGAGACCCAGTACTTC. V is TRBV5-1 and J is TRBJ2-5; TRBD2 might be the D (6 bases). Trimming pared 4 bases from V and 5 bases from J, leaving 12 bases between. The CDR3 consists of 13 residues. Per germline, CDR1 SGHRS and CDR2 YFSETQ.

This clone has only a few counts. CDR3 coding DNA: TGTGCCACAACGATCCAGAGGGACACCGGGGAGCTGTTTTTT. Translation gives CATTIQRDTGELFF. The chain combines TRBV10-3 with TRBJ2-2; maybe TRBD2 (5 bases). Trimming shortened V by 10 bases and J by 3 bases, and 15 bases separated the two germline ends. Germline values: CDR1 ENHRY, CDR2 SYGVKD. The CDR3 extends over 14 amino acids.

The CDR3 coding sequence is TGCAGCGTTGGTGGGACTAGCTCCGATCAGCCCCAGCATTTT. Translated: CSVGGTSSDQPQHF. The chain carries TRBV29-1 and TRBJ1-5, with TRBD1 as a possible D gene (5 bases). This CDR3 comprises 14 residues. Trimming stripped 4 bases from V and 5 bases from J, with 15 bases between. Germline-derived CDR1 and CDR2 are SQVTM and ANQGSEA.

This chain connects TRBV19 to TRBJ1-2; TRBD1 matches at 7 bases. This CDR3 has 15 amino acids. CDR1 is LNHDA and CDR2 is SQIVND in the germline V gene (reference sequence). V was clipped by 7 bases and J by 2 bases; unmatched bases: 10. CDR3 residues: CASKAPSTGNYGYTF. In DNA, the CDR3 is TGTGCCAGTAAGGCCCCCTCGACAGGGAACTATGGCTACACCTTC.

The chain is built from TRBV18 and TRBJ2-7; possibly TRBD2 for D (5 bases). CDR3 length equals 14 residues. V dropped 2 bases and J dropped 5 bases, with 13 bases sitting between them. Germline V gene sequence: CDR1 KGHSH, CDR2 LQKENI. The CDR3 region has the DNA TGTGCCAGCTCACCAACCAGAGGGTATGACGAGCAGTACTTC. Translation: CASSPTRGYDEQYF.

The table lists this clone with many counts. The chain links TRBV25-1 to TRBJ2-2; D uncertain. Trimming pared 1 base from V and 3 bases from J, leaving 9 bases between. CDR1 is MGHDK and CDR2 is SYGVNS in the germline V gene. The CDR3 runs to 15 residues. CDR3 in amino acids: CASSESQFYTGELFF. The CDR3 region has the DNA TGTGCCAGCAGTGAATCCCAATTTTACACCGGGGAGCTGTTTTTT.

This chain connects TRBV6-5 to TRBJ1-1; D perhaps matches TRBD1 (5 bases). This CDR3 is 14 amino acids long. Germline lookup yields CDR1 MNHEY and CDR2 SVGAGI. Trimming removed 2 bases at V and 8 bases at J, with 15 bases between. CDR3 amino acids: CASSYPGTEGEAFF. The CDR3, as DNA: TGTGCCAGCAGTTACCCCGGGACTGAGGGGGAAGCTTTCTTT.

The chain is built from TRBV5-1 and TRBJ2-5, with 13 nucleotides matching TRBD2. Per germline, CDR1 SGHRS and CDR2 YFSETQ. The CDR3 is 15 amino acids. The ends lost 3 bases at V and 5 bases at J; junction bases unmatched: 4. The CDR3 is CASSSGLAGDETQYF. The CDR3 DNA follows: TGCGCCAGCAGCTCTGGACTAGCGGGAGATGAGACCCAGTACTTC.

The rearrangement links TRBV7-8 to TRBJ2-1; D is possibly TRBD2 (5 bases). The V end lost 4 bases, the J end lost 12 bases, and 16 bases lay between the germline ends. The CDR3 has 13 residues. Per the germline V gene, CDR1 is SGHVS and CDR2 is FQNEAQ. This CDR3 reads CASSSTAPGRQFF. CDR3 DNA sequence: TGTGCCAGCAGCTCGACCGCCCCGGGAAGGCAGTTCTTC.

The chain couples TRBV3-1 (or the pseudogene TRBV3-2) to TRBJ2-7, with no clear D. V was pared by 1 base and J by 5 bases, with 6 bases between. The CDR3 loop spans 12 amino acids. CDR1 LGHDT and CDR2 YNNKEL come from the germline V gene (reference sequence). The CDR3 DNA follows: TGTGCCAGCAGCCAAGTGACTCACGAGCAGTACTTC. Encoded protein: CASSQVTHEQYF.

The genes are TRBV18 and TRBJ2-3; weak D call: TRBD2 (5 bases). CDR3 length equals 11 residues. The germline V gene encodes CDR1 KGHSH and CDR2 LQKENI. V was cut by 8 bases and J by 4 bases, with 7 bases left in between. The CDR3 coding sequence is TGTGCCAGCCGACTATCAGATACGCAGTATTTT. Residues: CASRLSDTQYF. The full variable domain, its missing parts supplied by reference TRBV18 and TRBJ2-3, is NAGVMQNPRHLVRRRGQEARLRCSPMKGHSHVYWYRQLPEEGLKFMVYLQKENIIDESGMPKERFSAEFPKEGPSILRIQQVVRGDSAAYFCASRLSDTQYFGPGTRLTVL.

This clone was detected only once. Here the CDR3 DNA reads TGTGCCAGCAGTCCAACTGGGGGGGCCCTGTCCTACGAGCAGTACTTC. Amino acids: CASSPTGGALSYEQYF. This chain connects TRBV28 to TRBJ2-7; maybe TRBD2 (7 bases). Germline V gene lookup returns CDR1 MDHEN and CDR2 SYDVKM. Trimming cost V 5 bases and J 1 base, with 18 bases left between them. This CDR3 is built from 16 residues. Using reference TRBV28 and TRBJ2-7 for the parts outside the CDR3, the full variable domain is DVKVTQSSRYLVKRTGEKVFLECVQDMDHENMFWYRQDPGLGLRLIYFSYDVKMKEKGDIPEGYSVSREKKERFSLILESASTNQTSMYLCASSPTGGALSYEQYFGPGTRLTVT.

The CDR3 DNA sequence: TGTGCCAGCAGTGACAACAGGGGGATGAACACTGAAGCTTTCTTT. Encoded protein: CASSDNRGMNTEAFF. V usage is TRBV6-1 and J usage is TRBJ1-1; TRBD1 agrees at 8 bases. There are 15 residues in the CDR3. Per germline, CDR1 MNHNS and CDR2 SASEGT. V gave up 3 bases and J gave up 0 bases; unmatched junction bases: 3.